These 28 T cell receptor beta chains were all obtained from the same sample, sequenced in a study of T cells of healthy individuals. TCRdb reanalysed the 5' RACE reads using MiXCR and keeps one entry per CDR3 protein. The table includes 60,000 to 75,000 distinct CDR3 sequences, about 16% detected once. Receptor source: a human donor in good health.

This chain links TRBV27 with TRBJ1-5; D call uncertain. This CDR3 is 14 amino acids long. Germline V gives CDR1 MNHEY, CDR2 SMNVEV (reference sequence). V lost 5 bases, J lost 4 bases, and 12 bases lay in between. CDR3: CASSRPGSNQPQHF. In nucleotides, the CDR3 is TGTGCCAGCAGTCGCCCGGGTTCTAATCAGCCCCAGCATTTT.

Concerning this clonotype itself: Compared with germline, one end of the junction differs, possibly owing to a read error. In DNA, the CDR3 is TGCGCCAGCAGCCCCGGACAGGGAATCTCCTACGATGAGCAGTTCTTC. Its protein product is CASSPGQGISYDEQFF. The chain combines TRBV5-1 with TRBJ2-1; the match to TRBD1 covers 8 bases. Germline CDR1 and CDR2: SGHRS and YFSETQ. This CDR3 is built from 16 residues.

The chain links TRBV2 to TRBJ2-1; TRBD2 aligns across 7 bases. Germline loops: CDR1 SNHLY, CDR2 FYNNEI. This CDR3 spans 15 amino acids. V lost 6 bases, J lost 9 bases, and 14 bases stayed unmatched. The CDR3 reads CASSGPAGSGSEQFF. The CDR3 DNA reads TGTGCCAGCAGCGGCCCAGCGGGGTCCGGGAGTGAGCAGTTCTTC.

This clonotype was detected only a few times. V is TRBV20-1 and J is TRBJ2-2; D is tentatively TRBD1 or TRBD2 (6 bases each). Germline values: CDR1 DFQATT, CDR2 SNEGSKA (reference sequence). The CDR3 totals 13 residues. Trimming took 6 bases from V and 2 from J, leaving 10 bases between them. The CDR3 sequence is CSAAGHNTGELFF. In DNA form, the CDR3 reads TGCAGTGCGGCGGGACACAACACCGGGGAGCTGTTTTTT.

This clonotype was counted at least ten times. The chain uses TRBV20-1 and TRBJ1-5, with D uncertain. The CDR3 contains 12 residues. V was clipped by 0 bases and J by 0 bases, with 0 bases between them. In germline, CDR1 is DFQATT, CDR2 SNEGSKA (reference sequence). The CDR3 nucleotides are TGCAGTGCTAGAGATAGCAATCAGCCCCAGCATTTT. It is translated as CSARDSNQPQHF.

The chain couples TRBV30 to TRBJ2-7; TRBD2 might be the D (5 bases). The CDR3 is 12 residues long. The V gene's germline CDR1 is GTSNPN and CDR2 SVGIG (reference sequence). CDR3 nucleotides: TGTGCTCTACCGCGGGTAATCCACGAGCAGTACTTC. The encoded protein is CALPRVIHEQYF.

The chain carries TRBV6-2 or TRBV6-3 and TRBJ1-5; D unresolved. Trimming removed 11 bases from V and 3 bases from J, with 11 bases in between. Looked up from germline, CDR1 is MNHEY and CDR2 is SVGEGT. The CDR3 totals 12 residues. This CDR3 reads CAAAGLNQPQHF. CDR3 in DNA: TGTGCCGCCGCAGGCCTCAATCAGCCCCAGCATTTT.

This chain connects TRBV4-1 to TRBJ1-3; 8 positions agree with TRBD1. CDR1 MGHRA and CDR2 YSYEKL come from the germline V gene. The V gene end was trimmed by 0 bases and the J gene end by 8 bases; junction bases not matched to a gene: 12. CDR3 length equals 17 residues. The CDR3 coding sequence is TGCGCCAGCAGCCAAGATGGGCCAGGGGGCATAGCGGACACCATATATTTT. Translation: CASSQDGPGGIADTIYF.

This clonotype was counted at least ten times. The genes are TRBV12-3 or TRBV12-4 and TRBJ1-2; D unresolved. V shed 2 bases and J shed 2 bases, with 12 bases lying between them. This CDR3 comprises 15 residues. DNA of the CDR3: TGTGCCAGCAGTTTATACACCGGAGTCAACTATGGCTACACCTTC. It translates to CASSLYTGVNYGYTF.

This clonotype was recorded at least ten times. This chain connects TRBV5-1 to TRBJ1-2; no reliable D call. V was pared by 5 bases and J by 2 bases, with 10 bases between. CDR3 size: 13 residues. Germline V gene sequence: CDR1 SGHRS, CDR2 YFSETQ. The CDR3 loop is CASSEGNNYGYTF. For the CDR3, the DNA is TGCGCCAGCAGTGAAGGAAACAACTATGGCTACACCTTC.

A few counts support this clonotype. The chain employs TRBV3-1 and TRBJ2-5; TRBD2 is a possible D gene (5 bases). CDR3 size: 15 residues. The V gene's germline CDR1 is LGHDT and CDR2 YNNKEL (reference sequence). V lost 0 bases and J 5 bases, leaving 13 bases between the germline ends. DNA for the CDR3: TGTGCCAGCAGCCAAGAGTCGGGCCGCGGGGAGACCCAGTACTTC. This codes for CASSQESGRGETQYF.

This clonotype has only a few counts. This chain connects TRBV21-1 to TRBJ1-5; the table's D gene call, TRBD1, was not cross checked with the DNA. TRBV21-1 corresponds to a pseudogene. There are 19 residues in the CDR3. The CDR3, as DNA: TGTGCCAGCAGCAAATCGAGGAGGGGGCGAGGGGGCATCGGTCAGCCCCAGCATTTT. Translating it yields CASSKSRRGRGGIGQPQHF.

This chain connects TRBV3-1 to TRBJ1-1; a possible D gene is TRBD1 (5 bases). V dropped 1 base and J dropped 1 base, with 10 bases sitting between them. There are 15 residues in the CDR3. Per germline, CDR1 LGHDT and CDR2 YNNKEL (reference sequence). Here the CDR3 DNA reads TGTGCCAGCAGCCAAGTGGCAGGGCAGAACACTGAAGCTTTCTTT. Translation gives CASSQVAGQNTEAFF.

Of note for this clonotype: Sequence at one end of the junction differs from germline and may be a read error. This chain links TRBV20-1 with TRBJ2-7; possible D gene TRBD2, 7 bases. The CDR3 covers 19 residues. The germline CDR1 and CDR2 sequences are DFQATT and SNEGSKA (reference sequence). For the CDR3, the DNA is TGCAGCGCTAGGGCGGGGGTTTGGGGGCCAACCGGGCCTTCCTACGAGCAGTACTTC. Amino acid sequence: CSARAGVWGPTGPSYEQYF.

This clonotype was seen repeatedly, ten times or more. The CDR3 reads CASSLQQGGYGYTF. CDR3 coding DNA: TGTGCCAGCAGCCTGCAACAGGGAGGATATGGCTACACCTTC. The rearrangement links TRBV6-6 to TRBJ1-2, with a weak D call TRBD1 (6 bases). This CDR3 has 14 amino acids. The germline V gene encodes CDR1 MNHNY and CDR2 SVGAGI (reference sequence). V shed 6 bases and J shed 5 bases, with 16 bases lying between them.

Comments on this clonotype: A much larger clone lies a single base off, so this may be a read error. The V and J genes are TRBV20-1 and TRBJ1-4; no clear D. The CDR3 runs 15 residues. CDR1 and CDR2 (germline): DFQATT, SNEGSKA (reference sequence). The V and J ends lost 0 bases and 3 bases respectively, with 11 bases between them. Here the CDR3 reads CSARDLGLSNEKLFF. The CDR3 DNA follows: TGCAGTGCTAGAGATCTGGGTTTATCTAATGAAAAACTGTTTTTT.

Many counts were recorded for this clonotype. This chain uses TRBV20-1 with TRBJ2-1, with 8 bases identical to TRBD2. The CDR3 is made up of 16 amino acids. CDR1 DFQATT and CDR2 SNEGSKA come from the germline V gene (reference sequence). The J segment lost 7 bases and the V segment lost 0 bases, leaving 11 bases of the junction unmatched. The CDR3 DNA reads TGCAGTGCTAGAGATTCCCCTCGAAGACTAGCGAATGAGCAGTTCTTC. Encoded protein: CSARDSPRRLANEQFF.

This clonotype has more than one count but fewer than ten. The CDR3 nucleotides read TGCAGTGCTAGACTCCAGGATACGCAGTATTTT. This codes for CSARLQDTQYF. The rearrangement joins TRBV20-1 to TRBJ2-3; D is ambiguous. V was clipped by 2 bases and J by 6 bases, with 6 bases between them. Germline assignment: CDR1 DFQATT and CDR2 SNEGSKA (reference sequence). The CDR3 loop spans 11 amino acids.

This clonotype was counted once. This chain links TRBV14 with TRBJ2-7; D is uncertain. Trimming pared 2 bases from V and 5 bases from J, leaving 10 bases between. The CDR3 length is 13 residues. CDR1 is SGHDN, CDR2 FVKESK, per germline. CDR3 sequence: CASSQILGNEQYF. The CDR3 region has the DNA TGTGCCAGCAGCCAAATCTTGGGGAACGAGCAGTACTTC. The entire variable domain, with the rest obtained from reference TRBV14 and TRBJ2-7, is as follows: EAGVTQFPSHSVIEKGQTVTLRCDPISGHDNLYWYRRVMGKEIKFLLHFVKESKQDESGMPNNRFLAERTGGTYSTLKVQPAELEDSGVYFCASSQILGNEQYFGPGTRLTVT.

This clonotype was seen only a few times. The V call is TRBV3-1, the J call TRBJ2-7; D may be TRBD1 or TRBD2 (5 bases each). This CDR3 is 14 amino acids long. Between the trimmed V and J ends, which lost 5 bases and 4 bases, there was a span of 15 bases. The V gene's germline CDR1 is LGHDT and CDR2 YNNKEL (reference sequence). The DNA of the CDR3 is TGTGCCAGCAGCATCGCCGGGACCGATTACGAGCAGTACTTC. It encodes CASSIAGTDYEQYF.

This clonotype has a single count. This may be a read error: a much more frequent sequence differs by one nucleotide. The chain uses TRBV6-5 and TRBJ1-5; D not certain. The DNA end lines up better with TRBJ2-3; the J call may be wrong. Per the germline V gene, CDR1 is MNHEY and CDR2 is SVGAGI. This CDR3 has 14 residues. CDR3 loop: CASSPDRAGQPQYF. In DNA, the CDR3 is TGTGCCAGCAGTCCTGACCGCGCTGGGCAACCCCAGTATTTT.

The sample holds many counts of this clonotype. The chain links TRBV7-9 to TRBJ1-2; D call uncertain. V was clipped by 5 bases and J by 3 bases, with 13 bases between them. In germline, CDR1 is SEHNR, CDR2 FQNEAQ (reference sequence). The CDR3 loop spans 14 amino acids. Written as DNA, the CDR3 is TGTGCCAGCAGCCCCGTAGGACGAGACTATGGCTACACCTTC. It yields the protein CASSPVGRDYGYTF.

The chain combines TRBV7-3 with TRBJ2-1, with a weak D call TRBD2 (5 bases). CDR3 length equals 14 residues. Per the germline V gene, CDR1 is SGHTA and CDR2 is FQGTGA. Trimming took off 4 bases at V and 9 bases at J, with 16 bases between the two ends. The CDR3, as DNA: TGTGCCAGCAGCTCCCCGGGGTTCGGCGGTGAGCAGTTCTTC. Encoded protein: CASSSPGFGGEQFF.

This clonotype was detected once. With a much larger clone just one base away, this may be a read error. The CDR3 loop reads CASSPEEIQYF. In nucleotides, the CDR3 is TGTGCCAGCAGCCCGGAGGAGATCCAGTACTTC. The chain couples TRBV7-9 to TRBJ2-5; D might be TRBD2 (5 bases). CDR1 and CDR2 from the germline V gene are SEHNR and FQNEAQ (reference sequence). This CDR3 comprises 11 residues.

This clonotype is classed as medium-sized. This chain joins TRBV7-8 and TRBJ2-5; D gene unclear. Germline lookup yields CDR1 SGHVS and CDR2 FQNEAQ. Between the trimmed V and J ends, which lost 2 bases and 5 bases, there was a span of 21 bases. The length of the CDR3 is 17 residues. CDR3: CASSLRHGLPGVETQYF. The CDR3 nucleotides are TGTGCCAGCAGCTTACGGCACGGTCTCCCTGGGGTGGAGACCCAGTACTTC.

This clonotype has a count of ten or more. The V gene is TRBV4-1, the J gene TRBJ2-3; 9 positions match TRBD2. Germline values: CDR1 MGHRA, CDR2 YSYEKL. V was clipped by 3 bases and J by 6 bases; unmatched bases: 13. The CDR3 has 17 residues. The DNA for the CDR3 is TGCGCCAGCAGCCACCAGACTAGCGGTACCCGCAGGGATACGCAGTATTTT. Its protein is CASSHQTSGTRRDTQYF.

At least ten counts were recorded for this clonotype. This chain links TRBV7-8 with TRBJ2-3; a possible D gene is TRBD2 (6 bases). The germline CDR1 and CDR2 sequences are SGHVS and FQNEAQ. Trimming pared 8 bases from V and 8 bases from J, leaving 17 bases between. The CDR3 is 13 residues long. CDR3 in amino acids: CASQPRFGGTQYF. The CDR3 region has the DNA TGTGCCAGCCAACCCAGGTTCGGGGGTACGCAGTATTTT.

DNA of the CDR3: TGTGCCAGCTCACCCCGGGATCTAACCTACGAGCAGTACTTC. Protein sequence: CASSPRDLTYEQYF. V usage is TRBV18 and J usage is TRBJ2-7; a possible D gene is TRBD2 (5 bases). This CDR3 spans 14 amino acids. Trimming shortened V by 3 bases and J by 2 bases, and 11 bases separated the two germline ends. The germline V gene encodes CDR1 KGHSH and CDR2 LQKENI.